The next 29 T cell receptor beta chains were all read from a single sample in a study of blood T cell repertoires in COVID-19. Some clones are missing from TCRdb's copy, which holds only in-frame ones; the method was immunoSEQ multiplex PCR. The table lists about 120,000 clones, about 80% of them singletons. The specimen sequenced was peripheral blood. The receptors originated from a man between 70 and 80 years old with active or convalescent COVID-19.

The sample holds many counts of this clone. The gene calls are TRBV7-8 and TRBJ2-7, with TRBD1 as a possible D gene (6 bases). The CDR3 consists of 16 residues. Trimming removed 0 bases at V and 3 bases at J, with 15 bases between. Germline CDR1 is SGHVS and CDR2 is FQNEAQ. CDR3 DNA: TGTGCCAGCAGCTTAGCGCAGGGGCGGGCGAGCTACGAGCAGTACTTC. It codes for CASSLAQGRASYEQYF. Full variable domain (missing parts from reference TRBV7-8 and TRBJ2-7): GAGVSQSPRYKVAKRGQDVALRCDPISGHVSLFWYQQALGQGPEFLTYFQNEAQLDKSGLPSDRFFAERPEGSVSTLKIQRTQQEDSAVYLCASSLAQGRASYEQYFGPGTRLTVT.

The gene calls are TRBV30 and TRBJ2-7; the D is unclear. The CDR3 is made up of 16 amino acids. Trimming pared 1 base from V and 2 bases from J, leaving 18 bases between. CDR1 and CDR2 from the germline V gene are GTSNPN and SVGIG (reference sequence). CDR3 sequence (DNA): TGTGCCTGGAGTGGGCCCTCCGCAACCCTCCCCTACGAGCAGTACTTC. Protein: CAWSGPSATLPYEQYF.

The V call is TRBV7-3, the J call TRBJ1-6; perhaps TRBD1 as D (6 bases). The CDR3 loop spans 14 amino acids. Per germline, CDR1 SGHTA and CDR2 FQGTGA. V was pared by 5 bases and J by 7 bases, with 12 bases between. The CDR3 region has the DNA TGTGCCAGCAGCCAACAGGGATCGAATTCACCCCTCCACTTT. Protein sequence: CASSQQGSNSPLHF. Drawing the rest from reference TRBV7-3 and TRBJ1-6, the complete variable domain is GAGVSQTPSNKVTEKGKYVELRCDPISGHTALYWYRQSLGQGPEFLIYFQGTGAADDSGLPNDRFFAVRPEGSVSTLKIQRTERGDSAVYLCASSQQGSNSPLHFGNGTRLTVT.

The J gene is TRBJ2-1, the V gene TRBV6-5, with 9 positions matching TRBD2. Germline CDR1 MNHEY, CDR2 SVGAGI. The CDR3 has 15 residues. Unmatched junction bases numbered 5, after V lost 6 bases and J lost 2 bases. The CDR3 nucleotides read TGTGCCAGCAGGGCGGGGGGGATTCCCTACAATGAGCAGTTCTTC. Its translation is CASRAGGIPYNEQFF.

The gene calls are TRBV28 and TRBJ1-2; 7 bases fit TRBD1. The CDR3 contains 15 residues. Germline V gene sequence: CDR1 MDHEN, CDR2 SYDVKM. V shed 2 bases, J shed 6 bases, and the junction held 9 bases outside the gene matches. Here the CDR3 DNA reads TGTGCCAGCAGTTTAAGACAGGGAGGAGGGAATGGCTACACCTTC. This gives the protein CASSLRQGGGNGYTF.

A single count supports this clone. The chain is built from TRBV12-2 and TRBJ2-7; TRBD1 is taken as the D call from the table, unchecked against the DNA. TRBV12-2 is deemed a pseudogene. CDR3 length equals 17 residues. Here the CDR3 reads CASRLGPSLRSCYEQYF. The CDR3 DNA reads as TGTGCAAGTCGACTGGGGCCCAGCTTACGGTCATGCTACGAGCAGTACTTC.

The chain has TRBV6-5 and TRBJ1-2, with TRBD1 matching 7 bases. With V trimmed by 6 bases and J by 8 bases, 12 bases remained unmatched. CDR1 and CDR2 from the germline V gene are MNHEY and SVGAGI. CDR3 length equals 14 residues. CDR3 bases: TGTGCCAGCAGCACGGGGCAGGGGGTTGGGGGCTACACCTTC. Its translation: CASSTGQGVGGYTF.

The chain joins TRBV30 to TRBJ1-1; 9 positions match TRBD1. CDR3 length: 16 amino acids. The germline V gene encodes CDR1 GTSNPN and CDR2 SVGIG (reference sequence). V lost 0 bases to trimming and J lost 1 base; unmatched junction nucleotides: 6. This CDR3 is CAWSVKGQGPNTEAFF. The CDR3 region has the DNA TGTGCCTGGAGTGTTAAGGGACAGGGACCGAACACTGAAGCTTTCTTT. Filled out from reference TRBV30 and TRBJ1-1, the complete variable domain reads SQTIHQWPATLVQPVGSPLSLECTVEGTSNPNLYWYRQAAGRGLQLLFYSVGIGQISSEVPQNLSASRPQDRQFILSSKKLLLSDSGFYLCAWSVKGQGPNTEAFFGQGTRLTVV.

The rearrangement uses TRBV7-2 and TRBJ1-4, with D possibly matching TRBD1 (5 bases). Trimming pared 6 bases from V and 7 bases from J, leaving 15 bases between. The length of the CDR3 is 14 residues. Germline CDR1 is SGHTA and CDR2 is FQGNSA. The DNA for the CDR3 is TGTGCCAGCAGAGGCGGGGCAGGGCTTGAAAAACTGTTTTTT. It translates to CASRGGAGLEKLFF.

As concerns this clone: One end of the junction is discordant with germline, which a read error may explain. The chain uses TRBV11-3 and TRBJ1-1; tentative D call: TRBD1 (6 bases). The CDR3 consists of 15 residues. Germline V CDR1 and CDR2: SGHNT, YENEEA. The CDR3 loop reads CASSGGAPGNAEAFF. The DNA for the CDR3 is TGTGCCAGCAGCGGGGGGGCTCCGGGGAACGCTGAAGCTTTCTTT.

The V gene is TRBV5-1, the J gene TRBJ1-1; 9 nucleotides align to TRBD1. Germline-derived CDR1 and CDR2 are SGHRS and YFSETQ. CDR3 length: 15 amino acids. The ends lost 10 bases at V and 0 bases at J; junction bases unmatched: 10. The CDR3 nucleotides are TGCGCCTCATTTCCCGGGACAGGGCTGAACACTGAAGCTTTCTTT. This sequence encodes CASFPGTGLNTEAFF. Full variable domain (remainder filled in from reference TRBV5-1 and TRBJ1-1): KAGVTQTPRYLIKTRGQQVTLSCSPISGHRSVSWYQQTPGQGLQFLFEYFSETQRNKGNFPGRFSGRQFSNSRSEMNVSTLELGDSALYLCASFPGTGLNTEAFFGQGTRLTVV.

This clone was seen more than once but under ten times. The chain employs TRBV5-1 and TRBJ2-7; a possible D gene is TRBD2 (5 bases). This CDR3 has 13 amino acids. V dropped 0 bases and J dropped 3 bases, with 7 bases sitting between them. The germline gives CDR1 SGHRS, CDR2 YFSETQ. CDR3: CASSLAGVYEQYF. The CDR3 DNA follows: TGCGCCAGCAGCTTGGCCGGGGTCTACGAGCAGTACTTC.

The rearrangement links TRBV9 to TRBJ1-3, with D uncertain. Germline V gives CDR1 SGDLS, CDR2 YYNGEE. The CDR3 is 15 residues long. Trimming cost V 0 bases and J 0 bases, with 7 bases left between them. This CDR3 is CASSVGAFSGNTIYF. The CDR3 DNA is TGTGCCAGCAGCGTAGGGGCTTTCTCTGGAAACACCATATATTTT.

The chain carries TRBV21-1 and TRBJ2-3; the D call of TRBD2 is as the table states it, not checked on the DNA. TRBV21-1 is listed as a pseudogene. The CDR3 has 15 residues. The CDR3, as DNA: TGTGCCAGCAGCAAAAGGACTAGCGGGGCAGATACGCAGTATTTT. This codes for CASSKRTSGADTQYF.

This clone was counted a single time. The J gene is TRBJ1-2, the V gene TRBV18; 10 bases are a match to TRBD1. The ends lost 5 bases at V and 7 bases at J; junction bases unmatched: 7. CDR1 is KGHSH and CDR2 is LQKENI in the germline V gene. The CDR3 spans 14 residues. The CDR3, as DNA: TGTGCCAGCTCAGCCGGGACAGGGGTTGCTGGCTACACCTTC. Translating gives CASSAGTGVAGYTF.

This sequence joins TRBV7-2 and TRBJ2-3; the match to TRBD2 covers 14 bases. Germline trimming cut 5 bases from V and 4 bases from J; bases unmatched to any gene: 2. The CDR3 extends over 15 amino acids. The germline V gene encodes CDR1 SGHTA and CDR2 FQGNSA. The CDR3 DNA reads TGTGCCAGCAGCCTGGGACTAGCGGGGGCAGATACGCAGTATTTT. Amino acids: CASSLGLAGADTQYF.

This rearrangement joins TRBV5-1 to TRBJ2-7; no clear D gene. Germline CDR1 is SGHRS and CDR2 is YFSETQ. V lost 0 bases and J lost 7, with 14 bases in between. The CDR3 spans 14 residues. In DNA, the CDR3 is TGCGCCAGCAGCTTGGAGGCCGCTAGAGGTGAGCAGTACTTC. This gives the protein CASSLEAARGEQYF.

This rearrangement joins TRBV2 to TRBJ2-1; D is uncertain. CDR3 length equals 13 residues. The V and J ends lost 4 bases and 6 bases respectively, with 10 bases between them. CDR1 and CDR2 (germline): SNHLY, FYNNEI. CDR3 coding DNA: TGTGCCAGCAGTGTGCTAGTGTCCAATGAGCAGTTCTTC. Translating it yields CASSVLVSNEQFF.

As for this clone: This sample includes further DNA sequences coding for the same CDR3. The chain uses TRBV6-5 and TRBJ1-2; possible D gene TRBD1, 6 bases. The CDR3 spans 14 residues. V was trimmed by 0 bases and J by 2 bases, leaving 7 bases between them. CDR1 is MNHEY, CDR2 SVGAGI, per germline. CDR3 in DNA: TGTGCCAGCAGTTACTCAACAGGGAACTATGGCTACACCTTC. Its translation is CASSYSTGNYGYTF.

The rearrangement uses TRBV14 and TRBJ1-3; perhaps TRBD1 as D (6 bases). The CDR3 is made up of 14 amino acids. Germline V gene data show CDR1 as SGHDN and CDR2 as FVKESK. The ends were cut back, 1 base at V and 3 bases at J, with 7 bases in the middle. The CDR3, as DNA: TGTGCCAGCAGCCAAGGGACAGTTGGAAACACCATATATTTT. Amino acid sequence: CASSQGTVGNTIYF.

V usage is TRBV4-3 and J usage is TRBJ2-6; perhaps TRBD1 as D (5 bases). Trimming cost V 8 bases and J 2 bases, with 16 bases left between them. Germline CDR1 and CDR2: LGHNA and YSLEER. The CDR3 sequence is 16 residues long. The CDR3 protein is CASGSAGSPGANVLTF. Here the CDR3 DNA reads TGCGCCAGCGGCTCGGCAGGGTCTCCTGGGGCCAACGTCCTGACTTTC.

This rearrangement joins TRBV5-1 to TRBJ2-7, with 7 bases that match TRBD1. CDR1 and CDR2 (germline): SGHRS, YFSETQ. This CDR3 is 13 amino acids long. After removal of 7 bases from V and 2 bases from J, the junction contained 6 bases not matched to a gene. CDR3 sequence: CASSEGAAYEQYF. The CDR3 bases are TGCGCCAGCTCCGAGGGGGCGGCCTACGAGCAGTACTTC.

V is TRBV7-3 and J is TRBJ1-1, with D hard to call. Between the trimmed V and J ends, which lost 2 bases and 10 bases, there was a span of 14 bases. Germline CDR1 SGHTA, CDR2 FQGTGA. The CDR3 has 13 amino acids. The CDR3 bases are TGTGCCAGCAGCTTAGGAGGGCAGGTCGGAGCTTTCTTT. It specifies CASSLGGQVGAFF.

The V and J genes are TRBV5-6 and TRBJ1-6; the match to TRBD1 covers 7 bases. Looked up from germline, CDR1 is SGHDT and CDR2 is YYEEEE. The CDR3 extends over 14 amino acids. V trimming: 0 bases; J trimming: 6 bases; junction bases outside the gene matches: 0. The CDR3 is CASSLDRGNSPLHF. The CDR3 DNA follows: TGTGCCAGCAGCTTGGACAGGGGTAATTCACCCCTCCACTTT.

This sequence joins TRBV3-1 (or the pseudogene TRBV3-2) and TRBJ1-2; 11 nucleotides align to TRBD1. CDR1 and CDR2 (germline): LGHDT, YNNKEL (reference sequence). This CDR3 is 16 amino acids long. The ends lost 1 base at V and 3 bases at J; junction bases unmatched: 4. Here the CDR3 DNA reads TGTGCCAGCAGCCAAGGGACAGGGGGCCGCGACTATGGCTACACCTTC. Translated, it gives CASSQGTGGRDYGYTF.

The rearrangement links TRBV6-6 to TRBJ1-6; D remains unclear. This CDR3 has 13 amino acids. Per the germline V gene, CDR1 is MNHNY and CDR2 is SVGAGI (reference sequence). V dropped 7 bases and J dropped 7 bases, with 11 bases sitting between them. In nucleotides, the CDR3 is TGTGCCAGCACAAGGCAGGAAAATTCACCCCTCCACTTT. Translated: CASTRQENSPLHF.

V usage is TRBV5-1 and J usage is TRBJ2-1, with D uncertain. V lost 0 bases, J lost 9 bases, and 13 bases lay in between. The CDR3 has 14 residues. CDR1 and CDR2 from the germline V gene are SGHRS and YFSETQ. The CDR3 here is CASSLVVGSGEQFF. The CDR3 DNA reads as TGCGCCAGCAGCTTGGTCGTTGGATCGGGTGAGCAGTTCTTC.

This clone was seen once. The chain carries TRBV29-1 and TRBJ1-4; D perhaps matches TRBD1 (5 bases). The germline V gene has CDR1 SQVTM and CDR2 ANQGSEA. The CDR3 has 16 residues. Trimming stripped 0 bases from V and 7 bases from J, with 18 bases between. Here the CDR3 reads CSVEDFGTGTGEKLFF. The CDR3 DNA follows: TGCAGCGTTGAAGATTTTGGGACGGGGACTGGTGAAAAACTGTTTTTT.

This rearrangement joins TRBV7-9 to TRBJ2-5, with a tentative D call TRBD2 (6 bases). V dropped 5 bases and J dropped 5 bases, with 18 bases sitting between them. The CDR3 is 15 residues long. Germline V gene data show CDR1 as SEHNR and CDR2 as FQNEAQ (reference sequence). CDR3 region: CASSPGWGLDETQYF. The CDR3 nucleotides are TGTGCCAGCAGCCCGGGGTGGGGACTTGACGAGACCCAGTACTTC.